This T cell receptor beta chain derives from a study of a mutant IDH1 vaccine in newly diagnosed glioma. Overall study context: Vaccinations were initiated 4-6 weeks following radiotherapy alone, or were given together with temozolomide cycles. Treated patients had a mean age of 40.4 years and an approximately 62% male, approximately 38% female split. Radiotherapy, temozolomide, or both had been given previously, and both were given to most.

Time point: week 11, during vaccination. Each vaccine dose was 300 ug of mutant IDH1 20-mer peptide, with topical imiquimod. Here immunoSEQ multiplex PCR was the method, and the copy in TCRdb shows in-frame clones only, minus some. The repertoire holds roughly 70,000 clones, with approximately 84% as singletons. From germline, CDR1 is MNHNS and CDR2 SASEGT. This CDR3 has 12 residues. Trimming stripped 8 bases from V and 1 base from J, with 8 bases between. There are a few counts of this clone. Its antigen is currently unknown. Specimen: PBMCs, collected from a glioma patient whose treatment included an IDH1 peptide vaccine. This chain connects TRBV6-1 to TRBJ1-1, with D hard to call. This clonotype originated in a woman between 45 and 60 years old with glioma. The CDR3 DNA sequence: TGTGCCAGCCGAAAGGCGAACACTGAAGCTTTCTTT. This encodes CASRKANTEAFF.